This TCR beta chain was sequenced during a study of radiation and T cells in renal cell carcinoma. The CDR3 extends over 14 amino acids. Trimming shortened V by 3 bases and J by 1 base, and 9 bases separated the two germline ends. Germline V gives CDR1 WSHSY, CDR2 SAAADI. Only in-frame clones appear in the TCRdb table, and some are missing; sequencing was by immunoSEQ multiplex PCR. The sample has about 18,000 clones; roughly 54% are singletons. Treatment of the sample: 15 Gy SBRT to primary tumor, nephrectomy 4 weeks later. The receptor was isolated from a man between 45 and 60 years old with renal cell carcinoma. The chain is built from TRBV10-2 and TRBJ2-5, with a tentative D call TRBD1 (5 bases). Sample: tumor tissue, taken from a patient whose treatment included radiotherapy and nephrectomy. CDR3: CASSEQAPQETQYF. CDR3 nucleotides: TGCGCCAGCAGTGAACAGGCTCCCCAAGAGACCCAGTACTTC.